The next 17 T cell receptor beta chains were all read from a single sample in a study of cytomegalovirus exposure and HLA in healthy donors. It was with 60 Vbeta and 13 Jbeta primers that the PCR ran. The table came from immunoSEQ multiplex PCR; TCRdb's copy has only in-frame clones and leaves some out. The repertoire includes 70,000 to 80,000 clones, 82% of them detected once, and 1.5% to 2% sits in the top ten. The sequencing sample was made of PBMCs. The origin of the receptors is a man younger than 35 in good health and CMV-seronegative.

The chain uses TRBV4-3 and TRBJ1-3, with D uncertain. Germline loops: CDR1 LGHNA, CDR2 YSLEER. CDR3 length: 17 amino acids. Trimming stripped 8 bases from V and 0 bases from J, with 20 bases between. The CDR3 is CASSRGGSNLSGNTIYF. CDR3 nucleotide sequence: TGCGCCAGCTCTCGGGGAGGTTCTAACCTCTCTGGAAACACCATATATTTT.

In nucleotides, the CDR3 is TGTGCCAGCAGCCGAGGGACAGTAAGCCACGAGCAGTACTTC. Protein: CASSRGTVSHEQYF. The chain employs TRBV9 and TRBJ2-7; 7 bases line up with TRBD1. The J segment lost 5 bases and the V segment lost 4 bases, leaving 9 bases of the junction unmatched. The germline V gene has CDR1 SGDLS and CDR2 YYNGEE. The CDR3 covers 14 residues. Full variable domain (outside the CDR3, taken from reference TRBV9 and TRBJ2-7): DSGVTQTPKHLITATGQRVTLRCSPRSGDLSVYWYQQSLDQGLQFLIQYYNGEERAKGNILERFSAQQFPDLHSELNLSSLELGDSALYFCASSRGTVSHEQYFGPGTRLTVT.

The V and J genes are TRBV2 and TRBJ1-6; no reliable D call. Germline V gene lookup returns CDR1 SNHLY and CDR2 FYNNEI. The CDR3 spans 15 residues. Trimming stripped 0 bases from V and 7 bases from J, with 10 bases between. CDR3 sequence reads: CASSEAFGGNSPLHF. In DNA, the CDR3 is TGTGCCAGCAGTGAAGCGTTTGGCGGCAATTCACCCCTCCACTTT. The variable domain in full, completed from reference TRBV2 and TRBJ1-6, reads EPEVTQTPSHQVTQMGQEVILRCVPISNHLYFYWYRQILGQKVEFLVSFYNNEISEKSEIFDDQFSVERPDGSNFTLKIRSTKLEDSAMYFCASSEAFGGNSPLHFGNGTRLTVT.

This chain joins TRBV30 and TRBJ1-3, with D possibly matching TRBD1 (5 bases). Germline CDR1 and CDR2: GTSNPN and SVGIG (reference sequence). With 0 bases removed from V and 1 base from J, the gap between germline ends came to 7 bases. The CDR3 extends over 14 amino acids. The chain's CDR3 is CAWSVGGSGNTIYF. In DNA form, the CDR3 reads TGTGCCTGGAGTGTGGGGGGATCTGGAAACACCATATATTTT.

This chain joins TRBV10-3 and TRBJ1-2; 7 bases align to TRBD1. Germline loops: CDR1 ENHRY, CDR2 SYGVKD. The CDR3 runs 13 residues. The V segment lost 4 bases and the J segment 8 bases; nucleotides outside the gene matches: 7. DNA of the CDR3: TGTGCCATCAGTGCTAACACGGACAGGGGCTACACCTTC. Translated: CAISANTDRGYTF.

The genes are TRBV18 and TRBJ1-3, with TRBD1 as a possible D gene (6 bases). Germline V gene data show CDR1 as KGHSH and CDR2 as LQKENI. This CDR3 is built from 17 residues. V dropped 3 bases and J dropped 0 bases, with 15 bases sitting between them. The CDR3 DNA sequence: TGTGCCAGCTCACCCCCGACAGGTCTAGGCTCTGGAAACACCATATATTTT. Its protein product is CASSPPTGLGSGNTIYF.

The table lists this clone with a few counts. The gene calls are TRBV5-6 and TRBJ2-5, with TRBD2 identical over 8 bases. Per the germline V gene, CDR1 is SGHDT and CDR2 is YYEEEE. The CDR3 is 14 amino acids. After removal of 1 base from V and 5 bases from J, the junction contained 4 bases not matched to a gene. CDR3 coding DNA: TGTGCCAGCAGCTTGTGGGTAGCGGGGGAGACCCAGTACTTC. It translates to CASSLWVAGETQYF.

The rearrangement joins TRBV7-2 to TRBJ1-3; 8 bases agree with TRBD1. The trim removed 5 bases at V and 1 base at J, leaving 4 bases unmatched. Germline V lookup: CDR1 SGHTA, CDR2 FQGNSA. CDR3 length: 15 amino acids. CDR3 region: CASSLRTGSGNTIYF. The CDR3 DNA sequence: TGTGCCAGCAGCCTCAGGACAGGGTCTGGAAACACCATATATTTT.

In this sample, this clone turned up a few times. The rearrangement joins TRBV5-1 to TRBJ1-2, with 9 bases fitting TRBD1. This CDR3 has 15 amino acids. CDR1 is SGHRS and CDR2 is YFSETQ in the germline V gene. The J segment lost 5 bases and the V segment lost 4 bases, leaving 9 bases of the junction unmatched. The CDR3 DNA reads TGCGCCAGCAGCCGGGGACAGGGTGGTTTGTATGGCTACACCTTC. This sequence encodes CASSRGQGGLYGYTF.

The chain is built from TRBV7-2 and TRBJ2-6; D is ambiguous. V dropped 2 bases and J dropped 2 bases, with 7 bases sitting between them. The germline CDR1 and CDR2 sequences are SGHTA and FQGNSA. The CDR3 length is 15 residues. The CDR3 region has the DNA TGTGCCAGCAGCTTATTCATTCCTGGGGCCAACGTCCTGACTTTC. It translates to CASSLFIPGANVLTF.

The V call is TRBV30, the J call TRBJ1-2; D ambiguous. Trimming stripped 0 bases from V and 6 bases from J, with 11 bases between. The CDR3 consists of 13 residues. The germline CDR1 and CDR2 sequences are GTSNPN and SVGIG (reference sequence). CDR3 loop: CAWSVQLRDGYTF. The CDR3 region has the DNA TGTGCCTGGAGTGTACAATTGAGGGATGGCTACACCTTC.

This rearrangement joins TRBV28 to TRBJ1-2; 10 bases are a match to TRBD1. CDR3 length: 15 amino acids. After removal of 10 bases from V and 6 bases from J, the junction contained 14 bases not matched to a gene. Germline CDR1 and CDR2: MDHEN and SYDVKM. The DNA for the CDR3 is TGTGCCATACCCCGGGACAGGGGACCCATTAATGGCTACACCTTC. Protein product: CAIPRDRGPINGYTF.

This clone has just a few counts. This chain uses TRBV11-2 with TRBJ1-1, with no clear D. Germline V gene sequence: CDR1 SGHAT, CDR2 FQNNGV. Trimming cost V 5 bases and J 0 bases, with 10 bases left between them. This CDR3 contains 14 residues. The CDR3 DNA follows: TGTGCCAGCAGCGACAAATTCATGAACACTGAAGCTTTCTTT. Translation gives CASSDKFMNTEAFF.

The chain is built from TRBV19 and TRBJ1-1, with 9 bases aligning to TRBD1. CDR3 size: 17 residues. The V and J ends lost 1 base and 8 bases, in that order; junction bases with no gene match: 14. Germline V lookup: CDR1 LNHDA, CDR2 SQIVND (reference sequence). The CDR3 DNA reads TGTGCCAGTAGTATAGTCAGGACAGGGGTAGGTAGTGTCGAAGCTTTCTTT. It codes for CASSIVRTGVGSVEAFF.

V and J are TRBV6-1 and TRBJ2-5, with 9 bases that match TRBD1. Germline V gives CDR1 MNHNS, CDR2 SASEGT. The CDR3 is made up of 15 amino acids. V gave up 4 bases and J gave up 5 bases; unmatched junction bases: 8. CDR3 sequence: CASSVGTGIGETQYF. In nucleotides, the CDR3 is TGTGCCAGCAGTGTAGGGACAGGGATTGGTGAGACCCAGTACTTC.

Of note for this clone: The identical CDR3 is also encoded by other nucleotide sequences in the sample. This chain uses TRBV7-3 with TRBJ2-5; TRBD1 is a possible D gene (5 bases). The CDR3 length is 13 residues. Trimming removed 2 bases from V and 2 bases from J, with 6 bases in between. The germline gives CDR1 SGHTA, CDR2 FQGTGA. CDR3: CASSLDRQETQYF. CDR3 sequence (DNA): TGTGCCAGCAGCTTAGACAGACAAGAGACCCAGTACTTC.

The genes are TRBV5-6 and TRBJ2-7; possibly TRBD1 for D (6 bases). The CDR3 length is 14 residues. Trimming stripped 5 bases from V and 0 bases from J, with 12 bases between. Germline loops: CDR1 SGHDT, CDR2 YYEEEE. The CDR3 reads CASRLQGGSYEQYF. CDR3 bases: TGTGCCAGCAGATTACAAGGGGGCTCCTACGAGCAGTACTTC.